This T cell receptor beta chain was identified during a study of T cells in tuberculosis. V was shortened by 1 base and J by 4 bases, with 14 bases between the two germline ends. CDR3 length: 16 residues. Per germline, CDR1 MGHRA and CDR2 YSYEKL. Sorting used thawed, overnight-rested PBMC stained with anti-CD3, a viability dye and GMM-loaded CD1B tetramer. CD1B tetramers were loaded with Rhodococcus equi-derived C32 glucose monomycolate. Roughly 92,000 tetramer-negative cells were sorted from each donor. Repertoires were generated with immunoSEQ multiplex PCR, while TCRdb's copy carries only in-frame clones and drops some. The sample lists 88,000 or so clones, about nine tenths occurring once.

The sequence was obtained from an adult woman with latent tuberculosis. Material for sequencing was CD1b-GMM tetramer-negative cells sorted from PBMCs. The chain joins TRBV4-1 to TRBJ1-5, with D possibly matching TRBD1 (5 bases). The CDR3 here is CASSQVVGLGNQPQHF. CDR3 DNA sequence: TGCGCCAGCAGCCAAGTGGTGGGGCTAGGGAATCAGCCCCAGCATTTT.